One and the same sample provided the 26 T cell receptor beta chains below, sequenced in a study of T cell repertoires in cytomegalovirus infection. Their target antigens are unknown. In TCRdb, the reads were re-called with MiXCR into one record per CDR3 protein. Counted here are some 700,000 distinct CDR3 sequences, approximately 33% occurring once; the ten biggest clones make up 18%. Sequenced here: cultured PBMCs, sampled from culture after CMV antigen stimulation. The receptors come from a human donor in good health (CMV status not recorded). Some clones in this sample may be carry-over from other donors' samples.

This clonotype was counted between two and nine times. The rearrangement links TRBV7-8 to TRBJ2-4; D is ambiguous. This CDR3 region has 14 residues. CDR1 and CDR2 from the germline V gene are SGHVS and FQNEAQ. V dropped 2 bases and J dropped 3 bases, with 8 bases sitting between them. The CDR3 spells CASSLNMGKNIQYF. The CDR3 DNA reads as TGTGCCAGCAGCTTAAATATGGGCAAAAACATTCAGTACTTC.

The chain has TRBV4-3 and TRBJ2-4; weak D call: TRBD1 (6 bases). The CDR3 extends over 14 amino acids. Trimming shortened V by 0 bases and J by 7 bases, and 10 bases separated the two germline ends. CDR1 is LGHNA and CDR2 is YSLEER in the germline V gene. This CDR3 is CASSQDYRDNIQYF. The DNA for the CDR3 is TGCGCCAGCAGCCAAGATTACAGGGATAACATTCAGTACTTC.

The chain couples TRBV11-3 to TRBJ2-6; no clear D. The germline V gene encodes CDR1 SGHNT and CDR2 YENEEA. The CDR3 extends over 14 amino acids. V was pared by 4 bases and J by 0 bases, with 4 bases between. CDR3 residues: CASSSSSGANVLTF. DNA of the CDR3: TGTGCCAGCAGCTCCTCCTCTGGGGCCAACGTCCTGACTTTC.

This chain connects TRBV20-1 to TRBJ2-7; 7 positions agree with TRBD2. Trimming cost V 5 bases and J 4 bases; bases outside gene matches: 14. Germline V gives CDR1 DFQATT, CDR2 SNEGSKA (reference sequence). The CDR3 extends over 15 amino acids. The CDR3 DNA reads TGCAGTGCTCTAGCGGCTAGACGTGGGGGATACGAGCAGTACTTC. It specifies CSALAARRGGYEQYF.

This clonotype was seen only a few times. The J gene is TRBJ2-1, the V gene TRBV20-1; D gene unclear. The CDR3 spans 15 residues. Germline-derived CDR1 and CDR2 are DFQATT and SNEGSKA (reference sequence). Trimming cost V 4 bases and J 0 bases, with 13 bases left between them. The CDR3 region has the DNA TGCAGTGCTACTGACCCCAAGAGCTCCTACAATGAGCAGTTCTTC. This codes for CSATDPKSSYNEQFF.

The chain has TRBV11-2 and TRBJ2-2; TRBD1 aligns across 8 bases. Germline CDR1 reads SGHAT; CDR2 reads FQNNGV. V was pared by 4 bases and J by 8 bases, with 6 bases of the junction left unmatched. This CDR3 contains 14 residues. The CDR3 DNA is TGTGCCAGCAGCTGGACAGGGCGGTTAGGGGAGCTGTTTTTT. Its protein product is CASSWTGRLGELFF.

This clonotype was counted a few times. This sequence joins TRBV6-6 and TRBJ2-6; TRBD2 is a possible D gene (5 bases). This CDR3 region has 16 residues. Trimming removed 8 bases from V and 0 bases from J, with 14 bases in between. Germline CDR1 MNHNY, CDR2 SVGAGI (reference sequence). CDR3 coding DNA: TGTGCCAGCGGCCCCTACCGGGGCTCTGGGGCCAACGTCCTGACTTTC. It codes for CASGPYRGSGANVLTF.

V is TRBV14 and J is TRBJ2-7; TRBD1 might be the D (5 bases). Per the germline V gene, CDR1 is SGHDN and CDR2 is FVKESK. The CDR3 consists of 15 residues. V shed 3 bases and J shed 2 bases, with 14 bases lying between them. CDR3 in DNA: TGTGCCAGCAGCCATCGATCCAGGGCCCCCTACGAGCAGTACTTC. Translating gives CASSHRSRAPYEQYF.

This clonotype was counted only a few times. This chain links TRBV5-1 with TRBJ2-5; possibly TRBD2 for D (6 bases). The CDR3 contains 15 residues. The V end was cut by 4 bases, the J end by 5 bases, with 18 bases between. Per germline, CDR1 SGHRS and CDR2 YFSETQ. This chain's CDR3 is CASSDGDSPRETQYF. The CDR3 nucleotides are TGCGCCAGCAGCGACGGGGACTCCCCCAGGGAGACCCAGTACTTC.

The V and J genes are TRBV6-2 or TRBV6-3 and TRBJ2-2, with D uncertain. The germline V gene encodes CDR1 MNHEY and CDR2 SVGEGT. The CDR3 sequence is 13 residues long. The V and J ends lost 2 bases and 4 bases respectively, with 5 bases between them. CDR3 nucleotide sequence: TGTGCCAGCAGTTACCTGATCACCGGGGAGCTGTTTTTT. This sequence encodes CASSYLITGELFF.

The V call is TRBV6-1, the J call TRBJ2-3; D is unresolved. Germline lookup yields CDR1 MNHNS and CDR2 SASEGT. There are 16 residues in the CDR3. V lost 3 bases and J lost 2, with 15 bases in between. CDR3 sequence reads: CASSEGRTPYTDTQYF. CDR3 nucleotide sequence: TGTGCCAGCAGTGAGGGCAGAACACCCTACACAGATACGCAGTATTTT.

This clonotype was recorded a few times. V usage is TRBV4-1 and J usage is TRBJ2-5, with D unclear. The V and J ends lost 0 bases and 5 bases respectively, with 13 bases between them. The CDR3 contains 15 residues. Per the germline V gene, CDR1 is MGHRA and CDR2 is YSYEKL. CDR3: CASSQEEDGRETQYF. The CDR3 DNA sequence: TGCGCCAGCAGCCAAGAAGAGGATGGAAGGGAGACCCAGTACTTC.

This clonotype was observed many times. CDR3: CASSSPAGWFYGYTF. The CDR3 region has the DNA TGTGCCAGCAGTTCCCCGGCAGGGTGGTTCTATGGCTACACCTTC. The chain uses TRBV7-2 and TRBJ1-2; D possibly corresponds to TRBD1 (5 bases). Trimming removed 6 bases at V and 4 bases at J, with 18 bases between. CDR3 length: 15 residues. Germline CDR1 SGHTA, CDR2 FQGNSA. The full variable domain, its missing parts supplied by reference TRBV7-2 and TRBJ1-2, is GAGVSQSPSNKVTEKGKDVELRCDPISGHTALYWYRQSLGQGLEFLIYFQGNSAPDKSGLPSDRFSAERTGGSVSTLTIQRTQQEDSAVYLCASSSPAGWFYGYTFGSGTRLTVV.

The gene calls are TRBV4-3 and TRBJ2-2, with D possibly being TRBD1 (6 bases). V was cut by 4 bases and J by 6 bases, with 12 bases left in between. Germline V lookup: CDR1 LGHNA, CDR2 YSLEER. The CDR3 spans 14 residues. The CDR3 DNA reads TGCGCCAGCAGCCCCGCAGGGGTTCCCGGGGAGCTGTTTTTT. Encoded protein: CASSPAGVPGELFF.

The rearrangement links TRBV5-4 to TRBJ2-3; 11 nucleotides agree with TRBD2. This CDR3 spans 16 amino acids. Germline V gene sequence: CDR1 SGHNT, CDR2 YYREEE (reference sequence). After removal of 4 bases from V and 8 bases from J, the junction contained 12 bases not matched to a gene. The CDR3 DNA is TGTGCCAGCAGCGGGGAACTGACTAGCGGGGTCGGTACGCAGTATTTT. Translation: CASSGELTSGVGTQYF.

This clonotype has a handful of counts. The chain joins TRBV20-1 to TRBJ1-6, with D unresolved. Between the trimmed V and J ends, which lost 7 bases and 6 bases, there was a span of 13 bases. Germline V gene sequence: CDR1 DFQATT, CDR2 SNEGSKA (reference sequence). The CDR3 contains 13 residues. The CDR3 DNA reads as TGCAGTGTCGAGCTCCGTCCTAATTCACCCCTCCACTTT. Translated, it gives CSVELRPNSPLHF.

The chain combines TRBV12-3 or TRBV12-4 with TRBJ2-3, with D possibly TRBD2 on 5 matching bases. V gave up 0 bases and J gave up 5 bases, with 12 bases separating them. This CDR3 spans 15 amino acids. The CDR3 nucleotides read TGTGCCAGCAGTTTAGCGGGAGCCCCGGGAGATACGCAGTATTTT. Amino acid sequence: CASSLAGAPGDTQYF.

This clonotype was recorded a few times. The chain uses TRBV7-2 and TRBJ2-7; no definite D call. V dropped 5 bases and J dropped 3 bases, with 14 bases sitting between them. The CDR3 length is 14 residues. In germline, CDR1 is SGHTA, CDR2 FQGNSA. This CDR3 reads CASSRAGKNYEQYF. In DNA, the CDR3 is TGTGCCAGCAGCAGGGCTGGGAAGAACTACGAGCAGTACTTC.

DNA for the CDR3: TGTGCCACCCTCCGTAGCGGGGGGGCGGAAGATACGCAGTATTTT. Protein product: CATLRSGGAEDTQYF. The V gene is TRBV6-6, the J gene TRBJ2-3, with 11 nucleotides matching TRBD2. Germline V CDR1 and CDR2: MNHNY, SVGAGI (reference sequence). J lost 5 bases, V lost 10 bases, and 11 bases had no gene match. CDR3 length equals 15 residues.

This sequence joins TRBV20-1 and TRBJ2-3; tentatively, D is TRBD1 or TRBD2 (6 bases each). Germline values: CDR1 DFQATT, CDR2 SNEGSKA (reference sequence). The CDR3 sequence is 15 residues long. The V and J ends lost 3 bases and 1 base respectively, with 14 bases between them. In DNA, the CDR3 is TGCAGTGCTAGCGGCTCGGGGGCCCGCACAGATACGCAGTATTTT. Its translation is CSASGSGARTDTQYF.

The chain carries TRBV19 and TRBJ1-5; D is undetermined. Germline CDR1 reads LNHDA; CDR2 reads SQIVND (reference sequence). This CDR3 comprises 14 residues. Between the trimmed V and J ends, which lost 3 bases and 4 bases, there was a span of 10 bases. The chain's CDR3 is CASSISKGNQPQHF. CDR3 coding DNA: TGTGCCAGTAGTATCTCGAAGGGTAATCAGCCCCAGCATTTT.

V gene TRBV6-2 or TRBV6-3 combines with J gene TRBJ2-2, with D unresolved. V was clipped by 7 bases and J by 1 base, with 7 bases between them. The CDR3 has 13 residues. Germline V gives CDR1 MNHEY, CDR2 SVGEGT. DNA of the CDR3: TGTGCCAGCATTACTTGGAACACCGGGGAGCTGTTTTTT. It translates to CASITWNTGELFF.

The V and J genes are TRBV20-1 and TRBJ2-2; D remains ambiguous. The germline CDR1 and CDR2 sequences are DFQATT and SNEGSKA (reference sequence). Trimming cost V 2 bases and J 5 bases, with 9 bases left between them. This CDR3 is 13 amino acids long. CDR3 coding DNA: TGCAGTGCTAGACTCCCAGTAACCGGGGAGCTGTTTTTT. Protein sequence: CSARLPVTGELFF.

The gene calls are TRBV5-6 and TRBJ1-4; D remains ambiguous. Trimming removed 6 bases at V and 1 base at J, with 16 bases between. This CDR3 comprises 16 residues. CDR1 and CDR2 from the germline V gene are SGHDT and YYEEEE. In DNA form, the CDR3 reads TGTGCCAGCAACAAGGCCAGCGGTCGAACTAATGAAAAACTGTTTTTT. It translates to CASNKASGRTNEKLFF. Looking up the rest from reference TRBV5-6 and TRBJ1-4 gives the full variable domain: DAGVTQSPTHLIKTRGQQVTLRCSPKSGHDTVSWYQQALGQGPQFIFQYYEEEERQRGNFPDRFSGHQFPNYSSELNVNALLLGDSALYLCASNKASGRTNEKLFFGSGTQLSVL.

The J gene is TRBJ1-5, the V gene TRBV20-1; TRBD1 agrees at 8 bases. The length of the CDR3 is 13 residues. Germline V gives CDR1 DFQATT, CDR2 SNEGSKA (reference sequence). The J segment lost 6 bases and the V segment lost 3 bases, leaving 4 bases of the junction unmatched. The CDR3 nucleotides read TGCAGTGCTAGTAAACAGGGGGGTCAGCCCCAGCATTTT. Translation gives CSASKQGGQPQHF.

There are many counts of this clonotype. The CDR3 coding sequence is TGTGCCAGCAGCCCAGGGTCCTACGAGCAGTACTTC. Translation: CASSPGSYEQYF. V usage is TRBV7-2 and J usage is TRBJ2-7, with D possibly being TRBD1 (5 bases). The germline V and J ends were trimmed by 5 bases and 1 base, with 6 bases remaining between them. This CDR3 spans 12 amino acids. CDR1 and CDR2 (germline): SGHTA, FQGNSA.